These 17 T cell receptor beta chains came from one sample sequenced in a study of CD8+ T cells in alopecia areata. In each case, RNA was isolated and then reverse transcribed into cDNA as the sequencing template. Profiling relied on immunoSEQ multiplex PCR, and the TCRdb table lists in-frame clones only, not all of them. The data show almost 250,000 clones, with under 70% seen just once and around 1.2% held by the top ten. The specimen was CD4+ T cells sorted from blood, collected at week 0. The source of these receptors is a human donor with alopecia areata.

The genes are TRBV7-8 and TRBJ2-5, with a weak D call TRBD2 (5 bases). Germline CDR1 and CDR2: SGHVS and FQNEAQ. The CDR3 totals 15 residues. V was cut by 1 base and J by 5 bases, with 14 bases left in between. The CDR3 is CASSLVPGMVETQYF. The CDR3 DNA follows: TGTGCCAGCAGCTTAGTCCCGGGGATGGTGGAGACCCAGTACTTC. The whole variable domain, remainder taken from reference TRBV7-8 and TRBJ2-5, is GAGVSQSPRYKVAKRGQDVALRCDPISGHVSLFWYQQALGQGPEFLTYFQNEAQLDKSGLPSDRFFAERPEGSVSTLKIQRTQQEDSAVYLCASSLVPGMVETQYFGPGTRLLVL.

This clone was detected only a few times. The chain has TRBV5-6 and TRBJ2-1, with D possibly being TRBD1 (6 bases). V lost 6 bases, J lost 0 bases, and 13 bases lay in between. Germline lookup yields CDR1 SGHDT and CDR2 YYEEEE. The CDR3 consists of 15 residues. CDR3 sequence: CASNRQVLSYNEQFF. The CDR3 DNA reads as TGTGCCAGCAACCGACAGGTTCTCTCCTACAATGAGCAGTTCTTC.

This clone was observed a few times. The chain recombines TRBV5-1 with TRBJ2-7, with a possible D match to TRBD1 (6 bases). V lost 0 bases, J lost 4 bases, and 8 bases lay in between. Germline assignment: CDR1 SGHRS and CDR2 YFSETQ. The CDR3 is made up of 13 amino acids. Written as DNA, the CDR3 is TGCGCCAGCAGCTTGGAACAGGGATACGAGCAGTACTTC. Translating it yields CASSLEQGYEQYF.

The genes are TRBV30 and TRBJ2-2; 8 bases line up with TRBD1. Germline CDR1 GTSNPN, CDR2 SVGIG (reference sequence). The trim removed 5 bases at V and 4 bases at J, leaving 6 bases unmatched. This CDR3 region has 14 residues. As DNA, the CDR3 is TGTGCCTGGCGACAGGGGTCAGCCACCGGGGAGCTGTTTTTT. This codes for CAWRQGSATGELFF.

This sequence joins TRBV9 and TRBJ1-2; the D gene is possibly TRBD1 (5 bases). The CDR3 covers 13 residues. Germline assignment: CDR1 SGDLS and CDR2 YYNGEE. V lost 0 bases to trimming and J lost 8 bases, with 11 bases between them. The CDR3 reads CASSVDQGRGYTF. In DNA, the CDR3 is TGTGCCAGCAGCGTAGACCAGGGAAGGGGCTACACCTTC. Full variable domain (outside the CDR3, taken from reference TRBV9 and TRBJ1-2): DSGVTQTPKHLITATGQRVTLRCSPRSGDLSVYWYQQSLDQGLQFLIQYYNGEERAKGNILERFSAQQFPDLHSELNLSSLELGDSALYFCASSVDQGRGYTFGSGTRLTVV.

The chain carries TRBV5-1 and TRBJ1-1; D ambiguous. CDR3 length: 12 amino acids. V was pared by 6 bases and J by 3 bases, with 9 bases between. The germline CDR1 and CDR2 sequences are SGHRS and YFSETQ. This chain's CDR3 is CASNIGDTEAFF. The CDR3 DNA reads as TGCGCCAGCAACATTGGGGACACTGAAGCTTTCTTT.

The chain joins TRBV12-5 to TRBJ2-7, with D hard to call. V was pared by 5 bases and J by 2 bases, with 10 bases between. This CDR3 spans 13 amino acids. Germline V gene sequence: CDR1 LGHNT, CDR2 FRNRAP. CDR3 in amino acids: CASGLEATYEQYF. The DNA of the CDR3 is TGTGCTAGTGGTCTGGAAGCCACCTACGAGCAGTACTTC.

J is TRBJ1-2 and V is TRBV7-2; 9 bases fit TRBD1. Germline V gives CDR1 SGHTA, CDR2 FQGNSA. The CDR3 extends over 13 amino acids. V gave up 5 bases and J gave up 7 bases; unmatched junction bases: 5. The CDR3 bases are TGTGCCAGCAGCCGGGACAGGGAAGGTGGCTACACCTTC. Its translation: CASSRDREGGYTF. Combining the CDR3 with reference TRBV7-2 and TRBJ1-2 gives the whole variable domain GAGVSQSPSNKVTEKGKDVELRCDPISGHTALYWYRQSLGQGLEFLIYFQGNSAPDKSGLPSDRFSAERTGGSVSTLTIQRTQQEDSAVYLCASSRDREGGYTFGSGTRLTVV.

The chain links TRBV12-5 to TRBJ1-5; perhaps TRBD1 as D (6 bases). CDR1 LGHNT and CDR2 FRNRAP come from the germline V gene. The V and J ends lost 0 bases and 4 bases respectively, with 7 bases between them. The CDR3 sequence is 14 residues long. CDR3 region: CASGLVGGNQPQHF. In DNA form, the CDR3 reads TGTGCTAGTGGTTTGGTAGGGGGAAATCAGCCCCAGCATTTT.

V is TRBV6-6 and J is TRBJ1-5; 9 bases match TRBD1. J gave up 5 bases and V 8 bases, and 13 bases lay outside the gene matches. CDR1 and CDR2 from the germline V gene are MNHNY and SVGAGI (reference sequence). The CDR3 spans 16 residues. CDR3 bases: TGTGCCAGCCGAACCTCCGACAGGGGGAGGGATCAGCCCCAGCATTTT. Residues: CASRTSDRGRDQPQHF.

The chain recombines TRBV5-1 with TRBJ2-7; TRBD2 aligns across 10 bases. CDR3 length: 14 amino acids. The germline V gene has CDR1 SGHRS and CDR2 YFSETQ. V gave up 4 bases and J gave up 6 bases; unmatched junction bases: 7. CDR3 residues: CASSRTSGAPEQYF. Here the CDR3 DNA reads TGCGCCAGCAGCCGTACTAGCGGGGCCCCCGAGCAGTACTTC.

V gene TRBV9 combines with J gene TRBJ2-1; 11 nucleotides align to TRBD2. The germline gives CDR1 SGDLS, CDR2 YYNGEE. This CDR3 comprises 13 residues. Germline trimming cut 8 bases from V and 5 bases from J; bases unmatched to any gene: 3. CDR3 sequence (DNA): TGTGCCAGTGAGACTAGCGGGGACAATGAGCAGTTCTTC. This translates into CASETSGDNEQFF.

The chain uses TRBV29-1 and TRBJ2-7; 8 bases line up with TRBD1. CDR1 is SQVTM and CDR2 is ANQGSEA in the germline V gene. V gave up 7 bases and J gave up 1 base; unmatched junction bases: 6. There are 13 residues in the CDR3. CDR3 coding DNA: TGCAGCGCCAACGACAGGGGTTCCTACGAGCAGTACTTC. The encoded protein is CSANDRGSYEQYF.

The V call is TRBV2, the J call TRBJ2-5; no firm D call. The V end was cut by 7 bases, the J end by 1 base, with 4 bases between. The germline CDR1 and CDR2 sequences are SNHLY and FYNNEI. The CDR3 covers 11 residues. CDR3 in amino acids: CASNLQETQYF. The CDR3 nucleotides are TGTGCCAGCAACCTCCAAGAGACCCAGTACTTC.

The rearrangement joins TRBV30 to TRBJ1-5, with D possibly TRBD1 on 5 matching bases. The germline CDR1 and CDR2 sequences are GTSNPN and SVGIG (reference sequence). The CDR3 spans 11 residues. The V end lost 0 bases, the J end lost 16 bases, and 13 bases lay between the germline ends. CDR3: CAWSVGLILHF. The CDR3, as DNA: TGTGCCTGGAGTGTGGGACTGATCTTACATTTT. Combining the CDR3 with reference TRBV30 and TRBJ1-5 gives the whole variable domain SQTIHQWPATLVQPVGSPLSLECTVEGTSNPNLYWYRQAAGRGLQLLFYSVGIGQISSEVPQNLSASRPQDRQFILSSKKLLLSDSGFYLCAWSVGLILHFGDGTRLSIL.

This clone showed up just a few times. V is TRBV30 and J is TRBJ1-1, with D hard to call. The CDR3 has 14 residues. The germline CDR1 and CDR2 sequences are GTSNPN and SVGIG (reference sequence). V lost 1 base to trimming and J lost 4 bases, with 13 bases between them. This chain's CDR3 is CAWSDRARITEAFF. Here the CDR3 DNA reads TGTGCCTGGAGTGACCGAGCCCGGATCACTGAAGCTTTCTTT.

This clone appeared a few times. CDR3 sequence (DNA): TGTGCCAGCAGCAATAGAGGGGGCAGCTCCTACGAGCAGTACTTC. It codes for CASSNRGGSSYEQYF. This chain uses TRBV7-2 with TRBJ2-7; TRBD1 aligns across 7 bases. The germline V gene encodes CDR1 SGHTA and CDR2 FQGNSA. The CDR3 is made up of 15 amino acids. V was clipped by 5 bases and J by 0 bases; unmatched bases: 7.